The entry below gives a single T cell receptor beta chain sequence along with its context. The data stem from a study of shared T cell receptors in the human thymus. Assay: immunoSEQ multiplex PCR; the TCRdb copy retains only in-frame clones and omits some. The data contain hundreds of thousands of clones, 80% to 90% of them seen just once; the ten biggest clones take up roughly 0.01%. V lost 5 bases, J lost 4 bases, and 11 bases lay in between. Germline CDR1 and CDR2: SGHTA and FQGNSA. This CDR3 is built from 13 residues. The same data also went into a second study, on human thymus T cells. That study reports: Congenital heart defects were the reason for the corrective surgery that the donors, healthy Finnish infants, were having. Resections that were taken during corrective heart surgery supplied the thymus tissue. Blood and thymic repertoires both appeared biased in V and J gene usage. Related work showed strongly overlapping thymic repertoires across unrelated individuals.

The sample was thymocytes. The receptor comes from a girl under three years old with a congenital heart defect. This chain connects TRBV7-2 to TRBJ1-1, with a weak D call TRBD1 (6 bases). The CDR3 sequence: CASSQLGGTEAFF. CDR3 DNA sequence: TGTGCCAGCAGCCAATTAGGGGGCACTGAAGCTTTCTTT. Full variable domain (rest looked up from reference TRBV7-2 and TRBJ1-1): GAGVSQSPSNKVTEKGKDVELRCDPISGHTALYWYRQSLGQGLEFLIYFQGNSAPDKSGLPSDRFSAERTGGSVSTLTIQRTQQEDSAVYLCASSQLGGTEAFFGQGTRLTVV.